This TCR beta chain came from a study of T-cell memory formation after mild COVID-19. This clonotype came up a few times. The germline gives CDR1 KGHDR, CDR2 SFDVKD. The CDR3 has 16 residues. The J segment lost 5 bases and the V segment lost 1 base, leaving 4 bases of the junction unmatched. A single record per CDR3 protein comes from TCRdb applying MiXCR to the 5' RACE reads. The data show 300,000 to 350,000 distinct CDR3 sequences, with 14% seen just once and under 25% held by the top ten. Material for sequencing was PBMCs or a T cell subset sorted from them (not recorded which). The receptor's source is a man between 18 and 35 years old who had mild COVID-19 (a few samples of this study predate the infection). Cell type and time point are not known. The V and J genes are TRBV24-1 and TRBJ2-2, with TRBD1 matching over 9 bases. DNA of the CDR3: TGTGCCACCAGTGATTTCCGGGACAGGGAGACCGGGGAGCTGTTTTTT. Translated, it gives CATSDFRDRETGELFF.